This T cell receptor beta chain is drawn from a study of blood T cell repertoires in COVID-19. Study-level information: Italy, Spain and the United States were the sources of the convalescent and acute COVID-19 samples. Sources were T cells, B-cell-depleted T cells, or PBMCs; the material itself was cDNA or gDNA.

Authors' data handling: It was from reference gene primer amplification that nucleated cell counts were estimated. This table comes from immunoSEQ multiplex PCR, and its TCRdb copy is limited to in-frame clones, with some not included. The V and J calls and clone size were taken over from that table, and D and trimming were inferred from the DNA. In the table there are some 260,000 clones, over 75% of which are singletons. The CDR3 runs to 16 residues. After removal of 1 base from V and 5 bases from J, the junction contained 8 bases not matched to a gene. In germline, CDR1 is LGHDT, CDR2 YNNKEL (reference sequence).

Sequences were obtained from peripheral blood. The chain couples TRBV3-1 (or the pseudogene TRBV3-2) to TRBJ1-2; 9 bases agree with TRBD1. The receptor was isolated from a human donor in a cohort sampled during active COVID-19. Here the CDR3 reads CASSQVGGQGFYGYTF. Here the CDR3 DNA reads TGTGCCAGCAGCCAAGTGGGGGGACAGGGCTTTTATGGCTACACCTTC.